Listed below are T cell receptor beta chains from one sample, sequenced in a study of blood T cell repertoires in COVID-19. Some clones are missing from TCRdb's copy, which holds only in-frame ones; the method was immunoSEQ multiplex PCR. Of around 340,000 clones in the sample, 88% were seen once. The material sequenced was PBMCs or T cells enriched from blood (not recorded which). These receptors came from a woman in her twenties or thirties who had been exposed to COVID-19. Both conserved end residues are part of each CDR3. Fields, in order: CDR3 length, J gene, V gene, D gene, clone size, CDR3 DNA, CDR3 protein. A D gene is named only where the DNA matches it firmly. Clone sizes are given selectively: once, few, many, or a class where the clone is expanded.

13	TRBJ1-3	TRBV18	-	-	TGTGCCAGCTCGCCCGCGTTTGGAAACACCATATATTTT	CASSPAFGNTIYF
14	TRBJ2-7	TRBV11-2	-	-	TGTGCCAGCAGCCTGACCGGGAACTCCTACGAGCAGTACTTC	CASSLTGNSYEQYF
15	TRBJ2-2	TRBV21-1	-	-	TGTGCCAGCAGCAGGGGGACTCGCGACACCGGGGAGCTGTTTTTT	CASSRGTRDTGELFF
16	TRBJ1-3	TRBV3-1/TRBV3-2	TRBD1	-	TGTGCCAGCAGCCCATTAACCGGGACAGGGGGAAACACCATATATTTT	CASSPLTGTGGNTIYF
12	TRBJ1-2	TRBV28	-	-	TGTGCCAGTAACAGGGAGTTCTATGGCTACACCTTC	CASNREFYGYTF
15	TRBJ2-7	TRBV28	-	-	TGTGCCAGCAGCCCTAGGGGCCGGGAGTTTGAAGAGCAGTACTTC	CASSPRGREFEEQYF
11	TRBJ2-3	TRBV28	-	-	TGTGCCAGCGTATCCACAGATACGCAGTATTTT	CASVSTDTQYF
17	TRBJ2-1	TRBV3-1/TRBV3-2	TRBD2	-	TGTGCCAGCAGCCAAGGGTTAGCGGGAACTGGGTACAATGAGCAGTTCTTC	CASSQGLAGTGYNEQFF
15	TRBJ1-1	TRBV2	TRBD1	once	TGTGCCAGCAGTGAGGCGGGACAGGGATACACTGAAGCTTTCTTT	CASSEAGQGYTEAFF
18	TRBJ2-7	TRBV5-5	-	-	TGTGCCAGCAGCCTTACGACGGGAGATACTGTAAGCTCCTACGAGCAGTACTTC	CASSLTTGDTVSSYEQYF
15	TRBJ2-1	TRBV7-3	-	few	TGTGCCAGCAGCTTAATACGGGAGCATCACAATGAGCAGTTCTTC	CASSLIREHHNEQFF
15	TRBJ1-1	TRBV7-3	-	-	TGTGCCAGCAGCTTAAACGCAGGATCCTCCGAGGAAGCTTTCTTT	CASSLNAGSSEEAFF
15	TRBJ2-1	TRBV5-1	TRBD1	-	TGCGCCAGCAGCCCCGACAGGGGTTCCTACAATGAGCAGTTCTTC	CASSPDRGSYNEQFF
18	TRBJ2-1	TRBV7-3	TRBD2	-	TGTGCCAGCAGCCCCGGGACTAGCGGGAGGGACTCCTACAATGAGCAGTTCTTC	CASSPGTSGRDSYNEQFF
15	TRBJ1-3	TRBV2	-	-	TGTGCCAGCAGTGACGACACACCCAATGGAAACACCATATATTTT	CASSDDTPNGNTIYF
16	TRBJ2-1	TRBV7-3	TRBD2	-	TGTGCCAGCAGCCGCTCGCTTAGCGGGAGGGCCGATGAGCAGTTCTTC	CASSRSLSGRADEQFF
13	TRBJ1-6	TRBV10-3	-	-	TGTGCCATCAACGGCGGGGGAAATTCACCCCTCCACTTT	CAINGGGNSPLHF
15	TRBJ1-4	TRBV2	-	once	TGTGCCAGCAGTGATAACCTAGGGGTTAATGAAAAACTGTTTTTT	CASSDNLGVNEKLFF
14	TRBJ2-1	TRBV5-1	TRBD1	once	TGCGCCAGCAGCAGCCGGGACAGTTACAATGAGCAGTTCTTC	CASSSRDSYNEQFF
16	TRBJ2-2	TRBV28	TRBD1	-	TGTGCCGCTATCGACGGGACAGTTGCGAACACCGGGGAGCTGTTTTTT	CAAIDGTVANTGELFF
16	TRBJ2-5	TRBV11-2	TRBD2	-	TGTGCCAGCAGCACCGGGACTAGCGGGAGTGGGGAGACCCAGTACTTC	CASSTGTSGSGETQYF
15	TRBJ1-1	TRBV5-5	-	-	TGTGCCAGCAGCTGGGCAGGTGGGGGCAAAACTGAAGCTTTCTTT	CASSWAGGGKTEAFF
15	TRBJ1-2	TRBV5-1	-	-	TGCGCCAGCAGCGCCGGCCAGGGCTGGGACTATGGCTACACCTTC	CASSAGQGWDYGYTF
15	TRBJ1-6	TRBV6-5	TRBD1	-	TGTGCCAGCAGCGATGTGCCAGGGGGCCGGTCACCCCTCCACTTT	CASSDVPGGRSPLHF
14	TRBJ2-7	TRBV9	-	-	TGTGCCAGCAGCGTAGGTGATAGCCCCCACGAGCAGTACTTC	CASSVGDSPHEQYF
17	TRBJ2-1	TRBV3-1/TRBV3-2	TRBD2	-	TGTGCCAGCAGCCAAGTGGGGACTAGCGGGTACTACAATGAGCAGTTCTTC	CASSQVGTSGYYNEQFF
13	TRBJ2-5	TRBV12-5	-	-	TGTGCTAGTGGTGAAGGGAGCCAAGAGACCCAGTACTTC	CASGEGSQETQYF
14	TRBJ2-1	TRBV6-4	TRBD2	-	TGTGCCAGCAGTGATGGGACTAGCGGGAGGGCCGAGGTCTTC	CASSDGTSGRAEVF
17	TRBJ2-1	TRBV5-1	TRBD2	-	TGCGCCAGCAGCTTGGAACCCGGGCTAGCGGCAGACAATGAGCAGTTCTTC	CASSLEPGLAADNEQFF
16	TRBJ2-2	TRBV5-1	TRBD1	-	TGCGCCAGCAGCTTGGAGGGACAGGGAAACACCGGGGAGCTGTTTTTT	CASSLEGQGNTGELFF
16	TRBJ2-1	TRBV28	TRBD1	-	TGTGCCAGCAGCCGAGCCCGGGACAGGGGCGTCAATGAGCAGTTCTTC	CASSRARDRGVNEQFF
15	TRBJ1-1	TRBV28	-	-	TGTGCCAGCAGTTTAAGGGGTTGGGGGAACACTGAAGCTTTCTTT	CASSLRGWGNTEAFF
14	TRBJ1-6	TRBV9	-	-	TGTGCCAGCAGCGTTGGCAGCTATAATTCACCCCTCCACTTT	CASSVGSYNSPLHF
13	TRBJ1-2	TRBV5-1	-	-	TGCGCCAGCAGTGAAACCGGGAACTATGGCTACACCTTC	CASSETGNYGYTF
15	TRBJ2-7	TRBV3-1/TRBV3-2	-	few	TGTGCCAGCAGCCAATCTCGCCTAGCGAGGTACGAGCAGTACTTC	CASSQSRLARYEQYF
15	TRBJ1-4	TRBV18	-	-	TGTGCCAGCTCACCACCGGTCATCTCTGGCGAAAAACTGTTTTTT	CASSPPVISGEKLFF
14	TRBJ2-1	TRBV18	-	-	TGTGCCAGCTCACCACCGTACAGCGGGAATGAGCAGTTCTTC	CASSPPYSGNEQFF
16	TRBJ2-5	TRBV3-1/TRBV3-2	TRBD1	once	TGTGCCAGCAGCCAAGTTCCGGGACAGGGGGCGAAGACCCAGTACTTC	CASSQVPGQGAKTQYF
16	TRBJ2-3	TRBV11-2	-	-	TGTGCCAGCAGGGTCCCGGGGATGAGGGCCACAGATACGCAGTATTTT	CASRVPGMRATDTQYF
14	TRBJ2-5	TRBV11-3	-	-	TGTGCCAGCAGGGCGGGGGCAGGGCAAGAGACCCAGTACTTC	CASRAGAGQETQYF
14	TRBJ1-1	TRBV14	-	-	TGTGCCAGCAGCTGGGGGGGTAGTTCCACTGAAGCTTTCTTT	CASSWGGSSTEAFF
15	TRBJ1-6	TRBV19	TRBD1	-	TGTGCCAGTCGCTCCCGGGACAGGCATAATTCACCCCTCCACTTT	CASRSRDRHNSPLHF
13	TRBJ1-3	TRBV5-1	-	-	TGCGCCAGCAGCTCGGCGGAGGGAAACACCATATATTTT	CASSSAEGNTIYF
13	TRBJ2-1	TRBV9	TRBD2	-	TGTGCCAGCAGAGCTAGCGGGAGCGATGAGCAGTTCTTC	CASRASGSDEQFF
14	TRBJ1-4	TRBV11-1	-	-	TGTGCCAGCAGCTTCGGGGAGGTTAATGAAAAACTGTTTTTT	CASSFGEVNEKLFF
14	TRBJ2-7	TRBV27	-	-	TGTGCCAGCAGTTTTAGGGGTTCTTTCTACGAGCAGTACTTC	CASSFRGSFYEQYF
14	TRBJ2-3	TRBV15	-	-	TGTGCCACCAGCGAGCCGCCGCTCACAGATACGCAGTATTTT	CATSEPPLTDTQYF
11	TRBJ1-4	TRBV28	-	-	TGTGCCAGCAGCCTGGAGGAAAAACTGTTTTTT	CASSLEEKLFF
19	TRBJ2-6	TRBV10-2	TRBD2	-	TGCGCCAGCAGTGGGACGGGACTAGCGGGTTCCTCTGGGGCCAACGTCCTGACTTTC	CASSGTGLAGSSGANVLTF
16	TRBJ1-3	TRBV6-5	-	-	TGTGCCAGCAGTTACTTTTGGAGTACCTCTGGAAACACCATATATTTT	CASSYFWSTSGNTIYF
15	TRBJ1-2	TRBV29-1	TRBD1	once	TGCAGCGCATTCGTGATCGGGACAGGGGGACGTGGCTACACCTTC	CSAFVIGTGGRGYTF